This entry features one TCR beta chain sequence. What it binds is unknown. TCRdb keeps only in-frame clones here, not all; method: immunoSEQ multiplex PCR. The data contain 140,000 to 150,000 clones, roughly nine tenths of them singletons. V shed 2 bases, J shed 6 bases, and the junction held 4 bases outside the gene matches. Germline values: CDR1 LGHNT, CDR2 FRNRAP. This CDR3 has 15 amino acids. The record originates from a study of T cell responses to AZD1222 COVID-19 vaccine. Points from the study as a whole: Breadth and depth of Spike-specific TCRs rose after two AZD1222 doses.

This TCR came from an adult in good health. Sequenced material: peripheral blood, taken on day 0 of AZD1222 vaccination. This chain joins TRBV12-5 and TRBJ1-5; TRBD1 agrees at 10 bases. CDR3 amino acids: CASGLLGTGVQPQHF. CDR3 in DNA: TGTGCTAGTGGTTTGCTAGGGACAGGGGTTCAGCCCCAGCATTTT.